The sequence of this TCR beta chain was determined in a study of CD4 T cells in relation to SARS-CoV-2 and coronaviruses. The wider study: ViraFEST: approximately 10-day antigen culture of PBMCs, then TCR beta CDR3 sequencing. Median patient age was around 40 years, spanning 21 to 72 years. Crossreactive spike epitopes shared across donors were mapped to their HLA restriction.

Assay used: immunoSEQ multiplex PCR; TCRdb lists only in-frame clones, some missing. Here the sample spans over 40,000 clones, 84% being singletons. Roughly 100,000 naive or memory CD4+ cells were cultured with CEF peptides for 9 to 10 days. Comments on this clone: Its antigen is not identified.

This TCR derives from an adult with COVID-19. Sequencing used naive CD4+ T cells from PBMCs, cultured in vitro. Subset noted: naive CD4+ T cells isolated by negative enrichment.

The CDR3 DNA follows: TGTGCCAGCAGTTTATTTTTGGGGACAGAAAAGAGGAGCTCCTACGAGCAGTACTTC. This sequence encodes CASSLFLGTEKRSSYEQYF. The rearrangement joins TRBV28 to TRBJ2-7; TRBD1 agrees at 7 bases. This CDR3 has 19 amino acids. V dropped 1 base and J dropped 0; count of bases not matched to a gene: 15. CDR1 is MDHEN and CDR2 is SYDVKM in the germline V gene.